Following are 9 T cell receptor beta chains from one sample sequenced in a study of cytomegalovirus exposure and HLA in healthy donors (dated by TCRdb to between 2016 and 2019). The library was built by means of the immunoSEQ multiplex PCR assay. For the multiplex PCR, a mixture combining 60 forward primers for TCR Vbeta segments and 13 reverse primers for TCR Jbeta segments was used. Entries here come from immuneACCESS through TCRdb and include only in-frame sequences with V and J called. Some clones fail to appear in such tables; in the studies checked, an unresolved V gene covers under half of the shortfall, and the cause of the remainder is unknown. Across this sample there are about 160,000 clones, with more than 80% seen only once. The ten largest clones represent roughly 7.7% of the sample. Sequenced sample: PBMCs. The receptor source for this set is a woman under 40 in good health and CMV-seropositive.

The gene calls are TRBV19 and TRBJ1-5, with a tentative D call TRBD1 (5 bases). The CDR3 is made up of 13 amino acids. The V gene lost 5 bases and the J gene lost 2 bases, with 7 bases spanning the gap. The germline V gene has CDR1 LNHDA and CDR2 SQIVND (reference sequence). CDR3 loop: CASSGGGNQPQHF. The CDR3, as DNA: TGTGCCAGTAGTGGGGGGGGCAATCAGCCCCAGCATTTT.

V usage is TRBV11-2 and J usage is TRBJ2-1; 7 bases line up with TRBD1. CDR3 length: 17 residues. V gave up 2 bases and J gave up 2 bases; unmatched junction bases: 9. Germline loops: CDR1 SGHAT, CDR2 FQNNGV. The CDR3 nucleotides are TGTGCCAGCAGCTTAACGCTGACAGGGCCCCCCTACAATGAGCAGTTCTTC. Translating gives CASSLTLTGPPYNEQFF.

This chain joins TRBV19 and TRBJ2-1; D uncertain. The V gene's germline CDR1 is LNHDA and CDR2 SQIVND (reference sequence). V shed 5 bases and J shed 5 bases, with 13 bases lying between them. The CDR3 runs 14 residues. CDR3 DNA sequence: TGTGCCAGTAGTGCCGGTTATCGGGACAATGAGCAGTTCTTC. Amino acids: CASSAGYRDNEQFF.

The chain joins TRBV6-1 to TRBJ1-5, with 9 nucleotides matching TRBD1. Trimming removed 4 bases from V and 6 bases from J; junction bases left unmatched: 7. There are 15 residues in the CDR3. The germline V gene encodes CDR1 MNHNS and CDR2 SASEGT. CDR3 in amino acids: CASSGTGESGQPQHF. The CDR3 coding sequence is TGTGCCAGCAGTGGGACAGGGGAATCGGGTCAGCCCCAGCATTTT.

The gene calls are TRBV5-1 and TRBJ2-1, with 9 positions matching TRBD1. The CDR3 is made up of 16 amino acids. Germline lookup yields CDR1 SGHRS and CDR2 YFSETQ. Trimming removed 4 bases from V and 7 bases from J; junction bases left unmatched: 12. CDR3 in amino acids: CASSRLPGQGWNEQFF. CDR3 nucleotides: TGCGCCAGCAGCCGTCTACCGGGACAGGGTTGGAATGAGCAGTTCTTC.

The chain has TRBV2 and TRBJ2-5; 7 bases line up with TRBD1. Germline V gene data show CDR1 as SNHLY and CDR2 as FYNNEI. The CDR3 loop spans 13 amino acids. The trim removed 7 bases at V and 4 bases at J, leaving 6 bases unmatched. The CDR3 loop reads CASTIRDRETQYF. The DNA of the CDR3 is TGTGCCAGCACCATCCGGGACAGAGAGACCCAGTACTTC.

The chain couples TRBV19 to TRBJ2-2; the match to TRBD1 covers 7 bases. The trim removed 5 bases at V and 4 bases at J, leaving 10 bases unmatched. This CDR3 has 16 residues. Germline-derived CDR1 and CDR2 are LNHDA and SQIVND (reference sequence). The CDR3 nucleotides are TGTGCCAGTAGTGGACGACAGGGTTCACGCACCGGGGAGCTGTTTTTT. This translates into CASSGRQGSRTGELFF.

The chain combines TRBV28 with TRBJ1-6, with D hard to call. Germline V gene sequence: CDR1 MDHEN, CDR2 SYDVKM. The V end was cut by 3 bases, the J end by 9 bases, with 18 bases between. This CDR3 has 16 residues. CDR3: CASSFGNPGVGSPLHF. CDR3 bases: TGTGCCAGCAGTTTCGGTAATCCCGGGGTTGGTTCACCCCTCCACTTT.

The chain joins TRBV7-2 to TRBJ2-5, with D possibly TRBD1 on 6 matching bases. The CDR3 runs 13 residues. Trimming removed 2 bases at V and 5 bases at J, with 9 bases between. Germline values: CDR1 SGHTA, CDR2 FQGNSA. CDR3: CASSLNRDETQYF. The CDR3 coding sequence is TGTGCCAGCAGCTTAAACAGGGACGAGACCCAGTACTTC. Looking up the rest from reference TRBV7-2 and TRBJ2-5 gives the full variable domain: GAGVSQSPSNKVTEKGKDVELRCDPISGHTALYWYRQSLGQGLEFLIYFQGNSAPDKSGLPSDRFSAERTGGSVSTLTIQRTQQEDSAVYLCASSLNRDETQYFGPGTRLLVL.